This T cell receptor beta chain came from a study of blood T cell repertoires in COVID-19. Across the study: COVID-19 samples collected from the United States, Italy and Spain covered acute and convalescent phases. The cDNA or gDNA used as material had been derived from T cells, B-cell-depleted T cells, or PBMCs.

In the authors' methods: It was from reference gene primer amplification that nucleated cell counts were estimated. Libraries were prepared by immunoSEQ multiplex PCR; TCRdb keeps only in-frame clonotypes and omits some of them. V and J calls and clone size come straight from that table; D and trimming were deduced from the DNA. Of approximately 100,000 clones listed, 81% are singletons. This CDR3 region has 16 residues. V lost 3 bases to trimming and J lost 0 bases, with 13 bases between them. The germline V gene encodes CDR1 SGDLS and CDR2 YYNGEE. The chain links TRBV9 to TRBJ1-3; a weak D match, TRBD1 (5 bases). The sequenced sample consisted of peripheral blood. This clonotype was obtained from a human donor in a cohort sampled during active COVID-19. CDR3 loop: CASSGGGSSSGNTIYF. CDR3 DNA: TGTGCCAGCAGCGGCGGGGGATCGAGCTCTGGAAACACCATATATTTT.